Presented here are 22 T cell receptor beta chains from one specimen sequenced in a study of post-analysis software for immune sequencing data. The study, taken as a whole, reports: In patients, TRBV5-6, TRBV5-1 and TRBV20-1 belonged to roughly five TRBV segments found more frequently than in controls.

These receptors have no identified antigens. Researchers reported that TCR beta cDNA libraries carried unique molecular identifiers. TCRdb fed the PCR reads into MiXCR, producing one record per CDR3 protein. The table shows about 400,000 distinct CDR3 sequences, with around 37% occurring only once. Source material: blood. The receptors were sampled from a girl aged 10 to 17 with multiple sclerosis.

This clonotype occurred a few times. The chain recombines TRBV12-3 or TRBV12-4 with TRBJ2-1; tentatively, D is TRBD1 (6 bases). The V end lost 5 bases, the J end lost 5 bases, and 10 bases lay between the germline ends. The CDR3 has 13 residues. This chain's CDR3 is CASSADSNNEQFF. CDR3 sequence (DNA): TGTGCCAGCAGTGCGGACAGTAACAATGAGCAGTTCTTC.

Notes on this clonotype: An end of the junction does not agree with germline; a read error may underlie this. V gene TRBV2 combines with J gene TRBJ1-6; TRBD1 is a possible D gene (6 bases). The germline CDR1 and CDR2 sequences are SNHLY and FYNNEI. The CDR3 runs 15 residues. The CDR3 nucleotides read TGTGCCGGCAGCCGCAAGACAGGAGGTAATTCACCCCTCCACTTT. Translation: CAGSRKTGGNSPLHF.

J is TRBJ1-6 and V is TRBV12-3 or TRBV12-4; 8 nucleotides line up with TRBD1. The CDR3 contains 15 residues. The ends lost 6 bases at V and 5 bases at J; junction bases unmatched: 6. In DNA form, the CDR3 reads TGTGCCAGCAGACGGACAGGGCTGGATAATTCACCCCTCCACTTT. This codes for CASRRTGLDNSPLHF.

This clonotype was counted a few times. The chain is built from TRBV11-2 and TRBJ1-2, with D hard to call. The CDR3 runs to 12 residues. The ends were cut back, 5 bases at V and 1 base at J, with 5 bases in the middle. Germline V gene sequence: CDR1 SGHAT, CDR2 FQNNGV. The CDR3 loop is CASSEHNYGYTF. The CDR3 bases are TGTGCCAGCAGCGAACATAACTATGGCTACACCTTC.

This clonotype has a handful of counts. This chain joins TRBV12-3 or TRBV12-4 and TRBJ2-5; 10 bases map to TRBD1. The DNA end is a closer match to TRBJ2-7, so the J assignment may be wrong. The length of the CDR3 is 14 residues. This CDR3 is CASSFGQGVYEQYF. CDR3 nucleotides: TGTGCCAGCAGTTTTGGACAGGGGGTGTACGAGCAGTACTTC.

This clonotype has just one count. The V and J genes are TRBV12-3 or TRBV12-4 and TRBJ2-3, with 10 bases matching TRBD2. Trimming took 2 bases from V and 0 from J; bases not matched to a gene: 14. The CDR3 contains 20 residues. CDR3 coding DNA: TGTGCCAGCAGTTTAAAAATTGGTCTAGCGGGGGAAGAGAGCACAGATACGCAGTATTTT. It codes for CASSLKIGLAGEESTDTQYF.

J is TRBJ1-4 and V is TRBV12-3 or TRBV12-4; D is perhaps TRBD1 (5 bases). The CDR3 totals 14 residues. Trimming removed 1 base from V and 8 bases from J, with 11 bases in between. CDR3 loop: CASSLDQGYEKLFF. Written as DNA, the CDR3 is TGTGCCAGCAGTTTAGATCAGGGATACGAAAAACTGTTTTTT.

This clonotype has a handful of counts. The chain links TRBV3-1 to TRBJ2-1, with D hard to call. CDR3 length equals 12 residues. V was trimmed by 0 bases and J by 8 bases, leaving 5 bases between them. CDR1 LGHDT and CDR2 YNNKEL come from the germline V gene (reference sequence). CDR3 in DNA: TGTGCCAGCAGCCAAGAGATATATGAGCAGTTCTTC. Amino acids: CASSQEIYEQFF.

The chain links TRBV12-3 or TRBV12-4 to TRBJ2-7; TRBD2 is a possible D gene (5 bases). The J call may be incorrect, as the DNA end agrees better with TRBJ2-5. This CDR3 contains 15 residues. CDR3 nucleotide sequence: TGTGCCAGCAGTCCCGATTGGGCTAGCACGGAGACCCAGTACTTC. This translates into CASSPDWASTETQYF.

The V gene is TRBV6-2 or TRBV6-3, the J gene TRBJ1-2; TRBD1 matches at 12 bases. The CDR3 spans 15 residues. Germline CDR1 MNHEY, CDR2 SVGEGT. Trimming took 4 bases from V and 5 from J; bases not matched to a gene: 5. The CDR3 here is CASSSGQGASYGYTF. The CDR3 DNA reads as TGTGCCAGCAGTTCGGGACAGGGGGCGAGTTATGGCTACACCTTC.

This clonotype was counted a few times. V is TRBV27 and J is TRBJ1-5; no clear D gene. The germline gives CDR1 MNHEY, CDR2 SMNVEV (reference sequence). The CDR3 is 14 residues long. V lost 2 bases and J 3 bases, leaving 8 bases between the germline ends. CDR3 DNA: TGTGCCAGCAGTTTAACGGGCCCCAATCAGCCCCAGCATTTT. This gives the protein CASSLTGPNQPQHF.

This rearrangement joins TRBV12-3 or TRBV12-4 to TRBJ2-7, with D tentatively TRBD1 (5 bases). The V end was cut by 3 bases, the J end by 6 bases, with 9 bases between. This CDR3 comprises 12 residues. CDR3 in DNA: TGTGCCAGCAGTTTTTACCAGGGCGAGCAGTACTTC. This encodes CASSFYQGEQYF.

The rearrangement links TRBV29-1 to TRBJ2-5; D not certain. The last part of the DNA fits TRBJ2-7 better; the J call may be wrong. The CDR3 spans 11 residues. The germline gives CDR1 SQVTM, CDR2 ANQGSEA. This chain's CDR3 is CSVVEIDEQYF. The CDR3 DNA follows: TGCAGCGTCGTCGAAATCGACGAGCAGTACTTC.

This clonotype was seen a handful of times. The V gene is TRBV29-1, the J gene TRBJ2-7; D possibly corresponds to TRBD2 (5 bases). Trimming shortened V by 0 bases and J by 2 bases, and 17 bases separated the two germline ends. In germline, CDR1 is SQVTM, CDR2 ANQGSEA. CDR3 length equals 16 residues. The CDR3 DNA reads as TGCAGCGTTGAAGATCCCCACGAGACGACTACCTACGAGCAGTACTTC. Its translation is CSVEDPHETTTYEQYF.

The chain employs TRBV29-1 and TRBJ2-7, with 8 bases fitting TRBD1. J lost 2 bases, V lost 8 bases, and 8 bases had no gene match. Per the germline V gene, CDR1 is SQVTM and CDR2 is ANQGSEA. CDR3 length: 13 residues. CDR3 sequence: CSYRQGSPYEQYF. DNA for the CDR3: TGCAGCTACCGACAGGGGAGCCCCTACGAGCAGTACTTC.

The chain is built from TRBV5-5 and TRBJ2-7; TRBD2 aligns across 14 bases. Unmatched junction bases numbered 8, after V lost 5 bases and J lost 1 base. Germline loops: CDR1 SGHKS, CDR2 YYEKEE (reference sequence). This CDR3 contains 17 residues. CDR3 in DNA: TGTGCCAGCAGTCGGACTAGCGGGGGGCCCCTGTCCTACGAGCAGTACTTC. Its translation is CASSRTSGGPLSYEQYF. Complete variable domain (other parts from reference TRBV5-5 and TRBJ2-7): DAGVTQSPTHLIKTRGQQVTLRCSPISGHKSVSWYQQVLGQGPQFIFQYYEKEERGRGNFPDRFSARQFPNYSSELNVNALLLGDSALYLCASSRTSGGPLSYEQYFGPGTRLTVT.

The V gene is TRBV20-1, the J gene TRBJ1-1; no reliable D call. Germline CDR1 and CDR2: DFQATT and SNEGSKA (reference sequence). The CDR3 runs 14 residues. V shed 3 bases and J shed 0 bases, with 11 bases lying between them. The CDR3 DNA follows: TGCAGTGCTAGGGAGGGTCCCCTGAACACTGAAGCTTTCTTT. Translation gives CSAREGPLNTEAFF.

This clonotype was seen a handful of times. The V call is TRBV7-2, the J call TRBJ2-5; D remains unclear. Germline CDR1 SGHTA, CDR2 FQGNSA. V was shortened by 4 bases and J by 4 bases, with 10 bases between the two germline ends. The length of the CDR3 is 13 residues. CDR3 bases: TGTGCCAGCAGCTCGCAGGATCGAGAGACCCAGTACTTC. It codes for CASSSQDRETQYF. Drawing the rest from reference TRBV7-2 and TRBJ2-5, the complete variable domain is GAGVSQSPSNKVTEKGKDVELRCDPISGHTALYWYRQSLGQGLEFLIYFQGNSAPDKSGLPSDRFSAERTGGSVSTLTIQRTQQEDSAVYLCASSSQDRETQYFGPGTRLLVL.

The CDR3 sequence is CASSFQGEADTQYF. CDR3 nucleotide sequence: TGTGCCAGCAGCTTTCAGGGGGAGGCAGATACGCAGTATTTT. The chain employs TRBV7-3 and TRBJ2-3; perhaps TRBD1 as D (7 bases). CDR3 length equals 14 residues. The germline V gene encodes CDR1 SGHTA and CDR2 FQGTGA. Between the trimmed V and J ends, which lost 3 bases and 4 bases, there was a span of 11 bases.

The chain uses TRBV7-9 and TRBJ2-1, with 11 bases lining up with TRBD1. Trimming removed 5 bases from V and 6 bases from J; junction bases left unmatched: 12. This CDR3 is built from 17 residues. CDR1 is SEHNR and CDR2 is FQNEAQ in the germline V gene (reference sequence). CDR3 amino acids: CASSHALGTGGINEQFF. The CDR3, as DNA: TGTGCCAGCAGCCACGCTTTAGGGACAGGGGGGATCAATGAGCAGTTCTTC.

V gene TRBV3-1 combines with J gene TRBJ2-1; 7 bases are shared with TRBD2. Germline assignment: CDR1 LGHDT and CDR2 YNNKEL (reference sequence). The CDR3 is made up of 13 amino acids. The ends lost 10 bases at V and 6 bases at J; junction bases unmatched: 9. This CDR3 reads CATRTAGSNEQFF. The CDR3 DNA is TGTGCCACCAGAACAGCGGGAAGCAATGAGCAGTTCTTC.

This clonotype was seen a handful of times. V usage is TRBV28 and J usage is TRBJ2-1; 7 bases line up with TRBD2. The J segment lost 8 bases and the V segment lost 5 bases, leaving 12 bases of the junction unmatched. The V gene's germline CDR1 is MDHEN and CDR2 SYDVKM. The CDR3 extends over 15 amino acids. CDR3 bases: TGTGCCAGCAGTACAACCGGGACGGCGGGGGATGAGCAGTTCTTC. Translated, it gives CASSTTGTAGDEQFF. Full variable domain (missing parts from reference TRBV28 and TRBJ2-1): DVKVTQSSRYLVKRTGEKVFLECVQDMDHENMFWYRQDPGLGLRLIYFSYDVKMKEKGDIPEGYSVSREKKERFSLILESASTNQTSMYLCASSTTGTAGDEQFFGPGTRLTVL.